The rows below give T cell receptor beta chains drawn from one sample of a study of radiotherapy plus CTLA-4 blockade in lung cancer. TCRdb's copy holds only in-frame clones and misses some; the assay was immunoSEQ multiplex PCR. The sample includes roughly 80,000 clones, 74% of them seen just once. The sample in question was peripheral blood, obtained from a patient treated with radiotherapy plus ipilimumab. These receptors came from a human donor with non-small cell lung cancer whose response to radiotherapy plus ipilimumab could not be evaluated. The CDR3 runs from the conserved cysteine through the conserved F or W. The D gene is left open where the match is weak. The size of a clone is reported for some rows only, either as once, few or many, or as a class for expanded clones.

d_call: .
v_call: TRBV30
j_call: TRBJ2-2
clone_size: .
cdr3_nt: TGTGCCTGGATGACGGAGATAGCACGGGAGCTGTTTTTT
cdr3_aa: CAWMTEIARELFF

d_call: TRBD2
v_call: TRBV18
j_call: TRBJ2-1
clone_size: .
cdr3_nt: TGTGCCAGCTCACCTGGGACTAGCGGGGGTTACAATGAGCAGTTCTTC
cdr3_aa: CASSPGTSGGYNEQFF

d_call: TRBD1
v_call: TRBV5-4
j_call: TRBJ2-7
clone_size: medium-sized
cdr3_nt: TGTGCCAGCAGCAGAGACAGGGGGCAGGTCGGCTACGAGCAGTACTTC
cdr3_aa: CASSRDRGQVGYEQYF

d_call: .
v_call: TRBV12-2
j_call: TRBJ2-7
clone_size: .
cdr3_nt: TGTGCAAGTCCTGGGGTAGGGGAAGCCTTTTACGAGCAGTACTTC
cdr3_aa: CASPGVGEAFYEQYF

d_call: .
v_call: TRBV5-1
j_call: TRBJ2-5
clone_size: .
cdr3_nt: TGCGCCAGCAGCTTGGCGGCAGGACAAGAGACCCAGTACTTC
cdr3_aa: CASSLAAGQETQYF

d_call: .
v_call: TRBV5-1
j_call: TRBJ1-4
clone_size: .
cdr3_nt: TGCGCCAGCAGCCCAAGGACAGACCTTTATAATGAAAAACTGTTTTTT
cdr3_aa: CASSPRTDLYNEKLFF

d_call: .
v_call: TRBV6-6
j_call: TRBJ2-7
clone_size: .
cdr3_nt: TGTGCCAGCAGTTACTCGGACAGTACATACGAGCAGTACTTC
cdr3_aa: CASSYSDSTYEQYF

d_call: TRBD2
v_call: TRBV5-6
j_call: TRBJ2-3
clone_size: .
cdr3_nt: TGTGCCAGCAGCTTGGTCGGACTAGCGGGAGCAGGCACAGATACGCAGTATTTT
cdr3_aa: CASSLVGLAGAGTDTQYF

d_call: .
v_call: TRBV27
j_call: TRBJ1-5
clone_size: .
cdr3_nt: TGTGCCAGCAGTTTTTCGGGGAGGCAGCCCCAGCATTTT
cdr3_aa: CASSFSGRQPQHF

d_call: .
v_call: TRBV19
j_call: TRBJ2-3
clone_size: .
cdr3_nt: TGTGCCAGTAGTAAGGGGACTCTCACTAGCACAGATACGCAGTATTTT
cdr3_aa: CASSKGTLTSTDTQYF

d_call: TRBD1
v_call: TRBV9
j_call: TRBJ1-1
clone_size: .
cdr3_nt: TGTGCCAGCAGCCCCGGGACAGGGAACACTGAAGCTTTCTTT
cdr3_aa: CASSPGTGNTEAFF

d_call: .
v_call: TRBV6-6
j_call: TRBJ1-6
clone_size: few
cdr3_nt: TGTGCCAGCAGTTACGGGGGAGGGATAGGCTCACCCCTCCACTTT
cdr3_aa: CASSYGGGIGSPLHF

d_call: TRBD2
v_call: TRBV5-1
j_call: TRBJ2-7
clone_size: .
cdr3_nt: TGCGCCAGCAAGTTGACTAGCGGGAGCGAGCAGTACTTC
cdr3_aa: CASKLTSGSEQYF

d_call: .
v_call: TRBV7-2
j_call: TRBJ1-2
clone_size: .
cdr3_nt: TGTGCCAGCAGCTTATTGGCCGGGGGGGAGTATGGCTACACCTTC
cdr3_aa: CASSLLAGGEYGYTF

d_call: TRBD2
v_call: TRBV25-1
j_call: TRBJ2-2
clone_size: .
cdr3_nt: TGTGCCAGCAGTGAATTCGAGCGGGGGGTCACCGGGGAGCTGTTTTTT
cdr3_aa: CASSEFERGVTGELFF

d_call: .
v_call: TRBV28
j_call: TRBJ1-1
clone_size: .
cdr3_nt: TGTGCCAGCAGTTCCCCTAGCGGGGGGCCAAACACTGAAGCTTTCTTT
cdr3_aa: CASSSPSGGPNTEAFF

d_call: TRBD1
v_call: TRBV10-3
j_call: TRBJ1-5
clone_size: .
cdr3_nt: TGTGCCATCAGCCCGGGACAGGTCCCGGCCGGAGAGCCCCAGCATTTT
cdr3_aa: CAISPGQVPAGEPQHF

d_call: TRBD2
v_call: TRBV5-1
j_call: TRBJ2-5
clone_size: .
cdr3_nt: TGCGCCAGCAGCCTTGGACTAGCGGGGGGGCAGTGGGAGACCCAGTACTTC
cdr3_aa: CASSLGLAGGQWETQYF

d_call: TRBD1
v_call: TRBV6-5
j_call: TRBJ1-2
clone_size: .
cdr3_nt: TGTGCCAGCAGTTACCCCTCCGGACAGGGGGCCTATGGCTACACCTTC
cdr3_aa: CASSYPSGQGAYGYTF

d_call: .
v_call: TRBV7-8
j_call: TRBJ1-1
clone_size: .
cdr3_nt: TGTGCCAGCAGCCCGGTATACGGGCGGGGGTCTGAAGCTTTCTTT
cdr3_aa: CASSPVYGRGSEAFF

d_call: TRBD1
v_call: TRBV18
j_call: TRBJ1-1
clone_size: .
cdr3_nt: TGTGCCAGCTCACCGACAGGGGTTACCACTGAAGCTTTCTTT
cdr3_aa: CASSPTGVTTEAFF

d_call: .
v_call: TRBV7-3
j_call: TRBJ2-5
clone_size: .
cdr3_nt: TGTGCCAGCAGCCCCGACAGCCAAGAGACCCAGTACTTC
cdr3_aa: CASSPDSQETQYF

d_call: .
v_call: TRBV6-6
j_call: TRBJ1-1
clone_size: .
cdr3_nt: TGTGCCAGCAGAGGGCAGGGTCCTGAAGCTTTCTTT
cdr3_aa: CASRGQGPEAFF

d_call: TRBD1
v_call: TRBV9
j_call: TRBJ1-4
clone_size: .
cdr3_nt: TGTGCCAGCAGCGGGACGACGGGACAGGAATCTAATGAAAAACTGTTTTTT
cdr3_aa: CASSGTTGQESNEKLFF

d_call: .
v_call: TRBV7-2
j_call: TRBJ2-1
clone_size: many
cdr3_nt: TGTGCCAGCAGCTTAGTGGCGGGACTCTACAATGAGCAGTTCTTC
cdr3_aa: CASSLVAGLYNEQFF

d_call: .
v_call: TRBV9
j_call: TRBJ1-1
clone_size: once
cdr3_nt: TGTGCCAGCAGCGTAGGGACAGTGTGGAGTGAAGCTTTCTTT
cdr3_aa: CASSVGTVWSEAFF

d_call: TRBD1
v_call: TRBV7-2
j_call: TRBJ2-3
clone_size: .
cdr3_nt: TGTGCCAGCAGCTTCGACAGGGCCGCAAAAGATACGCAGTATTTT
cdr3_aa: CASSFDRAAKDTQYF

d_call: .
v_call: TRBV6-1
j_call: TRBJ1-5
clone_size: once
cdr3_nt: TGTGCCAGCAGTGAAGTCCTGGCTTATCAGCCCCAGCATTTT
cdr3_aa: CASSEVLAYQPQHF

d_call: TRBD1
v_call: TRBV7-9
j_call: TRBJ1-1
clone_size: few
cdr3_nt: TGTGCCAGCAGCTTAGGGACAGGGAACACTGAAGCTTTCTTT
cdr3_aa: CASSLGTGNTEAFF

d_call: TRBD1
v_call: TRBV5-6
j_call: TRBJ1-2
clone_size: once
cdr3_nt: TGTGCCAGCAGCTCCCCGGACAGGGGACATTCCAACTATGGCTACACCTTC
cdr3_aa: CASSSPDRGHSNYGYTF

d_call: .
v_call: TRBV30
j_call: TRBJ2-4
clone_size: .
cdr3_nt: TGTGCCTGGAGTTCCCTCTTTAGGCGTATCGGAGACATTCAGTACTTC
cdr3_aa: CAWSSLFRRIGDIQYF

d_call: .
v_call: TRBV19
j_call: TRBJ2-1
clone_size: .
cdr3_nt: TGTGCCAGTAGCGGGGACTGGATTGCCAATGAGCAGTTCTTC
cdr3_aa: CASSGDWIANEQFF

d_call: TRBD1
v_call: TRBV5-1
j_call: TRBJ1-6
clone_size: few
cdr3_nt: TGCGCCAGCAGATTGGACAGGGATGATTCACCCCTCCACTTT
cdr3_aa: CASRLDRDDSPLHF

d_call: .
v_call: TRBV7-9
j_call: TRBJ1-6
clone_size: .
cdr3_nt: TGTGCCAGCAGCTTCGGGGCGACTAGGAATTCACCCCTCCACTTT
cdr3_aa: CASSFGATRNSPLHF

d_call: TRBD1
v_call: TRBV2
j_call: TRBJ1-4
clone_size: .
cdr3_nt: TGTGCCGGCCTGGGACAGCTTAATGAAAAACTGTTTTTT
cdr3_aa: CAGLGQLNEKLFF

d_call: .
v_call: TRBV19
j_call: TRBJ2-7
clone_size: .
cdr3_nt: TGTGCCAGTAGTACCAGGGGGTCGTCGATGCGGGAGGCCTACGAGCAGTACTTC
cdr3_aa: CASSTRGSSMREAYEQYF

d_call: .
v_call: TRBV11-2
j_call: TRBJ2-7
clone_size: .
cdr3_nt: TGTGCCAGCAGCTTAATCCAGGGTTCCTACGAGCAGTACTTC
cdr3_aa: CASSLIQGSYEQYF

d_call: .
v_call: TRBV30
j_call: TRBJ2-5
clone_size: .
cdr3_nt: TGTGCCTGGAGTGGTAGCACGAAGACCCAGTACTTC
cdr3_aa: CAWSGSTKTQYF

d_call: TRBD1
v_call: TRBV9
j_call: TRBJ1-2
clone_size: .
cdr3_nt: TGTGCCAGCAGCGGTACCGGGACAGGGGGCGTCGGCTATGGCTACACCTTC
cdr3_aa: CASSGTGTGGVGYGYTF

d_call: .
v_call: TRBV5-4
j_call: TRBJ1-6
clone_size: .
cdr3_nt: TGTGCCAGCAGCTTCCGGCAAGCCTCGGGGTCACCCCTCCACTTT
cdr3_aa: CASSFRQASGSPLHF

d_call: TRBD2
v_call: TRBV5-1
j_call: TRBJ2-5
clone_size: .
cdr3_nt: TGCGCCAGCAGCTTCACACTAGCGGGGGAAGAGACCCAGTACTTC
cdr3_aa: CASSFTLAGEETQYF

d_call: TRBD1
v_call: TRBV2
j_call: TRBJ2-7
clone_size: .
cdr3_nt: TGTGCCAGCACCAGACAGGGTGGGGTCTACGAGCAGTACTTC
cdr3_aa: CASTRQGGVYEQYF

d_call: TRBD2
v_call: TRBV10-3
j_call: TRBJ2-2
clone_size: .
cdr3_nt: TGTGCCATCAGTGAGTCTGGCGGGAGGAGGGAGACCGGGGAGCTGTTTTTT
cdr3_aa: CAISESGGRRETGELFF

d_call: .
v_call: TRBV11-2
j_call: TRBJ2-7
clone_size: once
cdr3_nt: TGTGCCAGCAGCCTCACACAACAGGGTCTGTACGAGCAGTACTTC
cdr3_aa: CASSLTQQGLYEQYF

d_call: .
v_call: TRBV5-1
j_call: TRBJ1-2
clone_size: .
cdr3_nt: TGCGCCAGCAGGGCTTTGAACTATGGCTACACCTTC
cdr3_aa: CASRALNYGYTF

d_call: TRBD1
v_call: TRBV4-1
j_call: TRBJ1-2
clone_size: once
cdr3_nt: TGCGCCAGCAGCCCGCGGACAGGGACGGACTATGGCTACACCTTC
cdr3_aa: CASSPRTGTDYGYTF

d_call: TRBD2
v_call: TRBV25-1
j_call: TRBJ2-1
clone_size: .
cdr3_nt: TGTGCCAGCAGTGAATCCAGCGGGGGGGAGAGCTCCTACAATGAGCAGTTCTTC
cdr3_aa: CASSESSGGESSYNEQFF

d_call: .
v_call: TRBV28
j_call: TRBJ1-2
clone_size: .
cdr3_nt: TGTGCCAGCAGGTATAGGGGAGGAGAGCTCGGCTACACCTTC
cdr3_aa: CASRYRGGELGYTF

d_call: .
v_call: TRBV4-1
j_call: TRBJ1-1
clone_size: .
cdr3_nt: TGCGCCAGCAGCCAAGGACAGAACACTGAAGCTTTCTTT
cdr3_aa: CASSQGQNTEAFF

d_call: TRBD2
v_call: TRBV7-9
j_call: TRBJ2-3
clone_size: .
cdr3_nt: TGTGCCAGCAGGGGAGGGAGGACAGATACGCAGTATTTT
cdr3_aa: CASRGGRTDTQYF

d_call: TRBD2
v_call: TRBV7-3
j_call: TRBJ2-3
clone_size: few
cdr3_nt: TGTGCCAGCAGCTCCGGACTAGAAACAGATACGCAGTATTTT
cdr3_aa: CASSSGLETDTQYF

d_call: TRBD1
v_call: TRBV15
j_call: TRBJ2-5
clone_size: .
cdr3_nt: TGTGCCACCAGCATAGGGACAGGGGCTCACGACCAGTACTTC
cdr3_aa: CATSIGTGAHDQYF

d_call: .
v_call: TRBV19
j_call: TRBJ2-7
clone_size: .
cdr3_nt: TGTGCCAGTAGTATCGCCCCAGAATCCTACGAGCAGTACTTC
cdr3_aa: CASSIAPESYEQYF

d_call: TRBD1
v_call: TRBV10-3
j_call: TRBJ1-2
clone_size: .
cdr3_nt: TGTGCCATCAGCCTCCGGGACAGGGAGGGCTACACCTTC
cdr3_aa: CAISLRDREGYTF